This passage covers 4 T cell receptor beta chains from one sample sequenced in a study of cytomegalovirus exposure and HLA in healthy donors. PCR primers comprised 60 Vbeta and 13 Jbeta primers. Libraries were prepared by immunoSEQ multiplex PCR; TCRdb keeps only in-frame clonotypes and omits some of them. Of about 150,000 clones listed, just under 75% were seen once; the top ten hold approximately 1.6%. The sequenced sample consisted of PBMCs. These receptors originate from a young woman in good health and CMV-seronegative.

J is TRBJ1-4 and V is TRBV2; no reliable D call. CDR3 length equals 14 residues. V lost 8 bases and J lost 0, with 10 bases in between. Germline V gene data show CDR1 as SNHLY and CDR2 as FYNNEI. CDR3 DNA sequence: TGTGCCAGCTCCCCCCCGGCAACTAATGAAAAACTGTTTTTT. It codes for CASSPPATNEKLFF.

The gene calls are TRBV4-2 and TRBJ1-2, with 7 nucleotides matching TRBD1. V lost 1 base and J lost 6; bases outside the gene matches: 5. CDR1 is LGHNA, CDR2 YNFKEQ, per germline. CDR3 length: 14 residues. The CDR3 nucleotides read TGTGCCAGCAGCCAAGGGCTACAGGGGAATGGCTACACCTTC. It translates to CASSQGLQGNGYTF.

The rearrangement links TRBV4-2 to TRBJ2-7; weak D call: TRBD1 (5 bases). Per the germline V gene, CDR1 is LGHNA and CDR2 is YNFKEQ. V was clipped by 0 bases and J by 3 bases, with 12 bases between them. The CDR3 contains 15 residues. The CDR3: CASSQDLDRVYEQYF. The CDR3 nucleotides are TGTGCCAGCAGCCAAGATTTAGACAGAGTCTACGAGCAGTACTTC.

V is TRBV9 and J is TRBJ2-5; possibly TRBD2 for D (5 bases). Trimming took off 4 bases at V and 3 bases at J, with 16 bases between the two ends. Germline CDR1 SGDLS, CDR2 YYNGEE. CDR3 size: 15 residues. Here the CDR3 reads CASSQAAGEKETQYF. The CDR3 DNA sequence: TGTGCCAGCAGCCAGGCGGCGGGTGAAAAAGAGACCCAGTACTTC. Based on the CDR3 plus reference TRBV9 and TRBJ2-5, the full variable domain is DSGVTQTPKHLITATGQRVTLRCSPRSGDLSVYWYQQSLDQGLQFLIQYYNGEERAKGNILERFSAQQFPDLHSELNLSSLELGDSALYFCASSQAAGEKETQYFGPGTRLLVL.